This entry lists 30 T cell receptor beta chains sequenced from one sample in a study of T cell responses to AZD1222 COVID-19 vaccine. TCRdb keeps only in-frame clones here, not all; method: immunoSEQ multiplex PCR. The sample yields 100,000 to 150,000 clones, over 85% seen once. Sample: peripheral blood, taken on day 0 of AZD1222 vaccination. These receptors were obtained from an adult in good health.

Points on this clone: The sample contains more than one DNA sequence encoding this CDR3. This chain connects TRBV28 to TRBJ2-3; D gene unclear. Germline assignment: CDR1 MDHEN and CDR2 SYDVKM. This CDR3 region has 11 residues. V was pared by 6 bases and J by 4 bases, with 5 bases between. CDR3 coding DNA: TGTGCCAGCAGGGGCCCAGATACGCAGTATTTT. This translates into CASRGPDTQYF.

V and J are TRBV10-3 and TRBJ2-2; D tentatively reads TRBD1 or TRBD2 (6 bases each). The CDR3 is 14 residues long. The ends were cut back, 11 bases at V and 4 bases at J, with 17 bases in the middle. Germline CDR1 is ENHRY and CDR2 is SYGVKD. The CDR3 is CAGGQVDTTGELFF. The CDR3 bases are TGTGCCGGGGGGCAAGTTGACACCACCGGGGAGCTGTTTTTT.

The chain uses TRBV12-5 and TRBJ2-2, with 9 bases that match TRBD1. The CDR3 spans 17 residues. Germline V gene data show CDR1 as LGHNT and CDR2 as FRNRAP. The ends lost 0 bases at V and 6 bases at J; junction bases unmatched: 8. Here the CDR3 reads CASGLVQTGGWAGELFF. Written as DNA, the CDR3 is TGTGCTAGTGGTTTGGTACAGACAGGGGGTTGGGCCGGGGAGCTGTTTTTT.

This clone was picked up one time. The chain links TRBV3-1 (or the pseudogene TRBV3-2) to TRBJ1-2; 8 nucleotides align to TRBD1. Germline V gene data show CDR1 as LGHDT and CDR2 as YNNKEL (reference sequence). V lost 6 bases, J lost 3 bases, and 9 bases stayed unmatched. The CDR3 has 15 amino acids. The CDR3 sequence is CASRGSRQGHYGYTF. CDR3 in DNA: TGTGCCAGCAGGGGCTCGAGACAGGGGCACTATGGCTACACCTTC.

This clone was recorded only once. This chain uses TRBV30 with TRBJ1-3; tentatively, D is TRBD1 (6 bases). Per the germline V gene, CDR1 is GTSNPN and CDR2 is SVGIG (reference sequence). CDR3 length equals 14 residues. Trimming left V 2 bases short and J 1 base short, with 9 bases between. CDR3: CAWSTGTSGNTIYF. The CDR3 DNA is TGTGCCTGGAGTACAGGGACGTCTGGAAACACCATATATTTT.

The chain joins TRBV12-3 or TRBV12-4 to TRBJ1-6; D not resolved. The CDR3 extends over 12 amino acids. With 3 bases removed from V and 7 bases from J, the gap between germline ends came to 4 bases. The CDR3 DNA follows: TGTGCCAGCAGTTTGGAGAATTCACCCCTCCACTTT. Translated: CASSLENSPLHF.

The chain is built from TRBV6-2 or TRBV6-3 and TRBJ1-1; D possibly corresponds to TRBD1 (5 bases). The CDR3 sequence is 14 residues long. V was clipped by 6 bases and J by 8 bases, with 19 bases between them. Germline CDR1 reads MNHEY; CDR2 reads SVGEGT. The CDR3 sequence: CASSSGGRRLEAFF. The CDR3 DNA is TGTGCCAGCAGCAGTGGGGGTCGGAGACTAGAAGCTTTCTTT.

The J gene is TRBJ2-7, the V gene TRBV2, with D maybe TRBD2 (6 bases). Trimming left V 7 bases short and J 6 bases short, with 25 bases between. CDR1 is SNHLY, CDR2 FYNNEI, per germline. This CDR3 region has 16 residues. CDR3 sequence (DNA): TGTGCCAGCAAATTACGAGCGGCAGAATGGGGAGGCGAGCAGTACTTC. Translated: CASKLRAAEWGGEQYF.

The rearrangement joins TRBV5-6 to TRBJ1-2, with D maybe TRBD1 (5 bases). The V end was cut by 0 bases, the J end by 2 bases, with 5 bases between. This CDR3 is built from 13 residues. Germline lookup yields CDR1 SGHDT and CDR2 YYEEEE. The CDR3 loop reads CASSLGQNYGYTF. DNA for the CDR3: TGTGCCAGCAGCTTGGGACAGAACTATGGCTACACCTTC. The entire variable domain, with the rest obtained from reference TRBV5-6 and TRBJ1-2, is as follows: DAGVTQSPTHLIKTRGQQVTLRCSPKSGHDTVSWYQQALGQGPQFIFQYYEEEERQRGNFPDRFSGHQFPNYSSELNVNALLLGDSALYLCASSLGQNYGYTFGSGTRLTVV.

This sequence joins TRBV7-8 and TRBJ2-3; D remains unclear. The CDR3 totals 13 residues. The ends were cut back, 2 bases at V and 5 bases at J, with 8 bases in the middle. Germline V lookup: CDR1 SGHVS, CDR2 FQNEAQ. In DNA, the CDR3 is TGTGCCAGCAGCTTAACAGTAGGAGATACGCAGTATTTT. Protein sequence: CASSLTVGDTQYF.

V is TRBV7-9 and J is TRBJ1-4; D unclear. Germline V gene lookup returns CDR1 SEHNR and CDR2 FQNEAQ (reference sequence). V lost 4 bases, J lost 4 bases, and 4 bases lay in between. This CDR3 comprises 12 residues. Here the CDR3 reads CASSSNNEKLFF. CDR3 sequence (DNA): TGTGCCAGCAGCTCCAATAATGAAAAACTGTTTTTT.

V gene TRBV29-1 combines with J gene TRBJ2-3, with TRBD2 identical over 8 bases. The CDR3 spans 14 residues. Trimming took 2 bases from V and 4 from J; bases not matched to a gene: 5. CDR1 and CDR2 (germline): SQVTM, ANQGSEA. The CDR3 protein is CSVEREGPADTQYF. The CDR3 DNA is TGCAGCGTTGAACGGGAGGGCCCCGCAGATACGCAGTATTTT.

The chain carries TRBV12-5 and TRBJ2-1; perhaps TRBD2 as D (5 bases). This CDR3 is 16 amino acids long. V was trimmed by 3 bases and J by 8 bases, leaving 20 bases between them. Germline CDR1 and CDR2: LGHNT and FRNRAP. The CDR3 protein is CASGFNREPQTHEQFF. For the CDR3, the DNA is TGTGCTAGTGGTTTCAACCGGGAACCCCAGACGCATGAGCAGTTCTTC.

The chain joins TRBV5-1 to TRBJ1-6, with D hard to call. Trimming shortened V by 0 bases and J by 6 bases, and 10 bases separated the two germline ends. This CDR3 has 15 amino acids. Germline CDR1 SGHRS, CDR2 YFSETQ. Written as DNA, the CDR3 is TGCGCCAGCAGCTTGGAACGGAGACTTAATTCACCCCTCCACTTT. Its protein is CASSLERRLNSPLHF. Full variable domain (missing parts from reference TRBV5-1 and TRBJ1-6): KAGVTQTPRYLIKTRGQQVTLSCSPISGHRSVSWYQQTPGQGLQFLFEYFSETQRNKGNFPGRFSGRQFSNSRSEMNVSTLELGDSALYLCASSLERRLNSPLHFGNGTRLTVT.

This rearrangement joins TRBV30 to TRBJ2-3; 12 bases align to TRBD2. CDR1 and CDR2 from the germline V gene are GTSNPN and SVGIG (reference sequence). The CDR3 has 17 amino acids. V shed 2 bases and J 1 base; nucleotides not matched to a gene: 7. CDR3 in DNA: TGTGCCTGGAGTAGTCTGAGGACTAGCGGGGGCACAGATACGCAGTATTTT. Translated, it gives CAWSSLRTSGGTDTQYF.

V gene TRBV7-2 combines with J gene TRBJ1-1, with D uncertain. Trimming removed 7 bases from V and 5 bases from J, with 20 bases in between. CDR3 length: 15 residues. Germline-derived CDR1 and CDR2 are SGHTA and FQGNSA. CDR3 protein: CASNPQFWVGTEAFF. The CDR3 nucleotides are TGTGCCAGCAACCCGCAATTCTGGGTGGGGACTGAAGCTTTCTTT.

This clone turned up a few times. V usage is TRBV19 and J usage is TRBJ1-5; TRBD1 might be the D (6 bases). Trimming removed 3 bases from V and 4 bases from J, with 16 bases in between. The CDR3 is made up of 16 amino acids. Germline values: CDR1 LNHDA, CDR2 SQIVND (reference sequence). The chain's CDR3 is CASSIGQGRPNQPQHF. The CDR3, as DNA: TGTGCCAGTAGTATTGGTCAGGGGCGCCCGAATCAGCCCCAGCATTTT.

The sample holds a few counts of this clone. The gene calls are TRBV30 and TRBJ1-5; D unresolved. V dropped 5 bases and J dropped 9 bases, with 14 bases sitting between them. The CDR3 has 12 residues. The germline V gene encodes CDR1 GTSNPN and CDR2 SVGIG (reference sequence). CDR3 in amino acids: CAWGNALMPQHF. Here the CDR3 DNA reads TGTGCCTGGGGTAACGCCCTAATGCCCCAGCATTTT.

This clone was picked up a small number of times. The chain couples TRBV3-1 (or the pseudogene TRBV3-2) to TRBJ2-7; 13 bases map to TRBD2. There are 16 residues in the CDR3. Germline V gives CDR1 LGHDT, CDR2 YNNKEL (reference sequence). Trimming at V came to 6 bases and at J to 3 bases, leaving 8 bases not matched to a gene. CDR3 sequence reads: CASSRSGLAGVYEQYF. CDR3 DNA sequence: TGTGCCAGCAGTCGAAGCGGACTAGCGGGAGTCTACGAGCAGTACTTC.

This chain uses TRBV5-6 with TRBJ1-5; D may be TRBD1 (5 bases). The CDR3 contains 17 residues. With 3 bases removed from V and 1 base from J, the gap between germline ends came to 17 bases. Germline assignment: CDR1 SGHDT and CDR2 YYEEEE. CDR3: CASSSLTKRDSNQPQHF. CDR3 sequence (DNA): TGTGCCAGCAGCTCACTAACGAAGAGGGACAGCAATCAGCCCCAGCATTTT.

J is TRBJ2-1 and V is TRBV3-1 (or the pseudogene TRBV3-2); D remains unclear. V lost 2 bases and J 7 bases, leaving 6 bases between the germline ends. This CDR3 is built from 12 residues. Germline loops: CDR1 LGHDT, CDR2 YNNKEL (reference sequence). The CDR3, as DNA: TGTGCCAGCAGCCAAACTAATAATGAGCAGTTCTTC. Protein sequence: CASSQTNNEQFF.

The chain joins TRBV10-3 to TRBJ1-1; 7 nucleotides align to TRBD1. Trimming removed 0 bases from V and 6 bases from J; junction bases left unmatched: 7. Germline CDR1 ENHRY, CDR2 SYGVKD. The CDR3 spans 15 residues. CDR3 sequence reads: CAISESRQGESEAFF. CDR3 sequence (DNA): TGTGCCATCAGTGAGTCCCGACAGGGTGAATCTGAAGCTTTCTTT.

The V gene is TRBV3-1 (or the pseudogene TRBV3-2), the J gene TRBJ1-6, with D possibly being TRBD1 (6 bases). This CDR3 has 15 residues. CDR1 LGHDT and CDR2 YNNKEL come from the germline V gene (reference sequence). Trimming shortened V by 2 bases and J by 5 bases, and 10 bases separated the two germline ends. CDR3 DNA: TGTGCCAGCAGCCAATTGGACAGTAATAATTCACCCCTCCACTTT. Amino acid sequence: CASSQLDSNNSPLHF.

This clone has just a few counts. This sequence joins TRBV5-8 and TRBJ2-2; D gene ambiguous. The CDR3 is made up of 12 amino acids. The germline CDR1 and CDR2 sequences are SGHTS and YDEGEE. The germline V and J ends were trimmed by 5 bases and 8 bases, with 10 bases remaining between them. CDR3: CASRLILGELFF. As DNA, the CDR3 is TGTGCCAGCAGACTAATATTAGGGGAGCTGTTTTTT.

V and J are TRBV18 and TRBJ2-1; maybe TRBD1 (7 bases). The CDR3 is 15 amino acids. The germline V gene has CDR1 KGHSH and CDR2 LQKENI. The ends were cut back, 0 bases at V and 9 bases at J, with 15 bases in the middle. DNA for the CDR3: TGTGCCAGCTCACCACCTTCCCGTCAGGGGGGTGAGCAGTTCTTC. Translating it yields CASSPPSRQGGEQFF.

The V call is TRBV6-6, the J call TRBJ1-4; no definite D call. CDR3 length: 11 amino acids. Trimming removed 4 bases at V and 8 bases at J, with 5 bases between. Looked up from germline, CDR1 is MNHNY and CDR2 is SVGAGI (reference sequence). The CDR3 loop is CASSFDEKLFF. The CDR3 region has the DNA TGTGCCAGCAGTTTCGACGAAAAACTGTTTTTT.

The gene calls are TRBV27 and TRBJ2-3, with 8 nucleotides matching TRBD2. Germline CDR1 reads MNHEY; CDR2 reads SMNVEV (reference sequence). With V trimmed by 8 bases and J by 4 bases, 14 bases remained unmatched. CDR3 length: 16 residues. The CDR3: CASRGLFTGGADTQYF. CDR3 bases: TGTGCCAGCCGAGGACTTTTTACGGGGGGGGCAGATACGCAGTATTTT.

The chain uses TRBV15 and TRBJ1-5, with TRBD1 matching over 8 bases. Germline lookup yields CDR1 LNHNV and CDR2 YYDKDF (reference sequence). After removal of 3 bases from V and 2 bases from J, the junction contained 12 bases not matched to a gene. This CDR3 has 18 residues. CDR3 loop: CATSRDYGTGDGNQPQHF. The CDR3 nucleotides read TGTGCCACCAGCAGGGACTACGGGACAGGTGATGGCAATCAGCCCCAGCATTTT.

The chain carries TRBV14 and TRBJ1-2, with 8 bases matching TRBD1. This CDR3 has 15 amino acids. Germline V gene sequence: CDR1 SGHDN, CDR2 FVKESK. The trim removed 4 bases at V and 5 bases at J, leaving 9 bases unmatched. The CDR3 sequence is CASSRLRGQFYGYTF. The CDR3 DNA reads as TGTGCCAGCAGCCGCCTCAGGGGGCAATTTTATGGCTACACCTTC.

The chain couples TRBV21-1 to TRBJ2-3; the table calls TRBD2, which could not be checked here. TRBV21-1 constitutes a pseudogene. There are 16 residues in the CDR3. The CDR3 reads CASTPELAGAFYTQYF. In DNA form, the CDR3 reads TGTGCCAGCACCCCAGAACTAGCGGGGGCTTTTTATACGCAGTATTTT.